This T cell receptor (beta chain) was captured by sequencing in a study of blood T cell repertoires in COVID-19. In germline, CDR1 is MNHEY, CDR2 SVGEGT. Losses at the gene ends were 2 bases for V and 7 bases for J; bases not matched to a gene: 6. The CDR3 consists of 14 residues. Some clones are missing from TCRdb's copy, which holds only in-frame ones; the method was immunoSEQ multiplex PCR. In the table there are roughly 670,000 clones, about 87% of which are singletons. Material for sequencing was peripheral blood. The sequence came from a young woman with acute or convalescent COVID-19. This rearrangement joins TRBV6-2 or TRBV6-3 to TRBJ1-2, with 8 bases fitting TRBD1. The CDR3 loop reads CASSYEDRESGYTF. The CDR3 DNA reads TGTGCCAGCAGTTACGAGGACAGGGAGTCTGGCTACACCTTC.